Listed below are T cell receptor beta chains from one sample, sequenced in a study of cytomegalovirus exposure and HLA in healthy donors. Clones were sequenced by immunoSEQ multiplex PCR, and TCRdb holds only the in-frame ones, with some missing. This repertoire shows 150,000 or so clones, about 80% found once; its top ten account for 1.4%. Sequencing was carried out using PBMCs. These receptors originate from a man under 40 in good health and CMV-seropositive. Both conserved end residues are part of each CDR3. D genes are given only for firm matches. For some rows the clone size is stated as once, few or many, or as a class when expanded; others skip it.

V,D,J,length,size,DNA,CDR3
TRBV4-1,TRBD1,TRBJ2-7,14,.,TGCGCCAGCAGCCAATCCAGGGGGTTGTACGAGCAGTACTTC,CASSQSRGLYEQYF
TRBV4-1,.,TRBJ2-7,15,.,TGCGCCAGCAGCCAAGATGAACAGGGCATCAACGAGCAGTACTTC,CASSQDEQGINEQYF
TRBV7-2,TRBD2,TRBJ2-1,18,.,TGTGCCAGCAGCGGCCGGACTAGCGGGAGATCCGGATCCAATGAGCAGTTCTTC,CASSGRTSGRSGSNEQFF
TRBV28,.,TRBJ2-7,14,once,TGTGCCAGCAGGAACAGGGAGATCGTAGGCGAGCAGTACTTC,CASRNREIVGEQYF
TRBV2,.,TRBJ2-3,13,.,TGTGCCCACCGAGGGGGTGGCACAGATACGCAGTATTTT,CAHRGGGTDTQYF
TRBV6-5,.,TRBJ2-7,14,.,TGTGCCAGCAGCAGCCAGAGGCCGGATGACGAGCAGTACTTC,CASSSQRPDDEQYF
TRBV4-1,TRBD1,TRBJ2-1,16,.,TGCGCCAGCAGCCAACTCGCAGGGGGATACGTCGATGAGCAGTTCTTC,CASSQLAGGYVDEQFF
TRBV11-3,.,TRBJ2-7,17,.,TGTGCCAGCAGCTCCCGGAACCGATTTACAGGGTATTACGAGCAGTACTTC,CASSSRNRFTGYYEQYF
TRBV5-4,TRBD2,TRBJ2-1,16,.,TGTGCCAGCAGCGTTACTAGCGGGAGTTTTGCCAATGAGCAGTTCTTC,CASSVTSGSFANEQFF
TRBV19,.,TRBJ1-6,16,.,TGTGCCAGTAGTATTTGGGGGCGCCAAAGAGGCTCACCCCTCCACTTT,CASSIWGRQRGSPLHF
TRBV5-4,TRBD2,TRBJ2-5,12,.,TGTGCCAGCAGCCCGGGAGGGCAAACCCAGTACTTC,CASSPGGQTQYF
TRBV6-1,.,TRBJ2-7,11,.,TGTGCCAGCAGTGAAATCCGCGAGCAGTACTTC,CASSEIREQYF
TRBV7-3,.,TRBJ2-6,13,.,TGTGCCAGCAGGGAGACTGGGGCCAACGTCCTGACTTTC,CASRETGANVLTF
TRBV27,TRBD1,TRBJ2-5,15,.,TGTGCCAGCAGTCCCTGGGACAGGGAGATAGAGACCCAGTACTTC,CASSPWDREIETQYF
TRBV2,.,TRBJ1-1,15,.,TGTGCCAGCAGTGAAGTGCTGAGGTCCCAAAGCGAAGCTTTCTTT,CASSEVLRSQSEAFF
TRBV19,TRBD2,TRBJ2-1,13,.,TGTGCCAGTAGTATAGCGGGGGGGAGTGAGCAGTTCTTC,CASSIAGGSEQFF
TRBV11-1,.,TRBJ2-3,16,.,TGTGCCAGCAGCTTGATGAGTATCCCTGTCACAGATACGCAGTATTTT,CASSLMSIPVTDTQYF
TRBV5-1,.,TRBJ2-7,11,.,TGCGCCAGCAGCTCAGGTCACGAGCAGTACTTC,CASSSGHEQYF
TRBV6-4,.,TRBJ1-5,13,.,TGTGCCAGCAGTACCCAGGATGGTCAGCCCCAGCATTTT,CASSTQDGQPQHF
TRBV29-1,TRBD1,TRBJ2-7,14,.,TGCAGCGTTGGAGAGACCGGGACAGGTTGGGAGCAGTACTTC,CSVGETGTGWEQYF
TRBV11-3,TRBD1,TRBJ1-1,14,.,TGTGCCAGCAGCCAAAGACAGGGGGCGTCTGAAGCTTTCTTT,CASSQRQGASEAFF
TRBV11-3,.,TRBJ2-7,16,.,TGTGCCAGCAGCTCTCGAAGAGGAGTCGTCCCCTACGAGCAGTACTTC,CASSSRRGVVPYEQYF
TRBV19,TRBD1,TRBJ2-7,15,.,TGTGCCAGTAGCCATCCGGGACAGTCCATCTACGAGCAGTACTTC,CASSHPGQSIYEQYF
TRBV6-1,TRBD1,TRBJ1-3,14,.,TGTGCCAGCAGAAGGACAGGGGTCGGAAACACCATATATTTT,CASRRTGVGNTIYF
TRBV27,.,TRBJ1-4,13,.,TGTGCCAGCAGTTTATGGGGGGATGAAAAACTGTTTTTT,CASSLWGDEKLFF
TRBV15,.,TRBJ2-3,13,once,TGTGCCACCAGCAGAGCGATCCGGGATACGCAGTATTTT,CATSRAIRDTQYF
TRBV7-3,.,TRBJ1-1,13,.,TGTGCCAGCAGCTTAATGGCAGGCACTGAAGCTTTCTTT,CASSLMAGTEAFF
TRBV27,TRBD2,TRBJ2-1,15,.,TGTGCCAGCAGTTGGGGACTAGCGGTCTACAATGAGCAGTTCTTC,CASSWGLAVYNEQFF
TRBV9,TRBD2,TRBJ2-2,18,.,TGTGCCAGCAGCATCAGGACTAGCGGGGGGGGCACCACCGGGGAGCTGTTTTTT,CASSIRTSGGGTTGELFF
TRBV5-8,.,TRBJ1-6,16,.,TGTGCCAGCAGCTTGGAGGTGGGGCGAGCTAATTCACCCCTCCACTTT,CASSLEVGRANSPLHF